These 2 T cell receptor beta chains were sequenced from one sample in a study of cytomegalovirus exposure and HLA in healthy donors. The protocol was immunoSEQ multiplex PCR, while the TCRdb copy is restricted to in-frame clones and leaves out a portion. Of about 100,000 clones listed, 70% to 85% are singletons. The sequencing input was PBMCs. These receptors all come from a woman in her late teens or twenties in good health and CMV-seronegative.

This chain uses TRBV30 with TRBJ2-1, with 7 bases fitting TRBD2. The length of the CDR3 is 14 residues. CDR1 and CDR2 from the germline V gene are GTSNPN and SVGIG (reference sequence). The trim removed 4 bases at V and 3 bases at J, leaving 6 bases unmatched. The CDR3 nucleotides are TGTGCCTGGACCCGCGGGGGACTCTACAATGAGCAGTTCTTC. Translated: CAWTRGGLYNEQFF.

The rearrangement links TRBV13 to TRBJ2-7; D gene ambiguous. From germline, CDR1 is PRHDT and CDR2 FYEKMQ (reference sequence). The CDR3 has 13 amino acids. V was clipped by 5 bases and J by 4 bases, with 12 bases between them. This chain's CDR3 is CASSPSGKYEQYF. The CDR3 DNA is TGTGCCAGCAGCCCCTCGGGTAAATACGAGCAGTACTTC.